This is a list of T cell receptor beta chains from one sample in a study of post-analysis software for immune sequencing data. TCRdb passed the PCR reads through MiXCR, listing each CDR3 protein once. The profile shows some 260,000 distinct CDR3 sequences, about 40% of them singletons. Source material: blood. Receptors originate from a girl under 18 with multiple sclerosis. The CDR3 runs from the conserved cysteine through the conserved F or W. Each record gives: J gene, V gene, CDR3 protein.

TRBJ2-3,TRBV11-1,CASSWGLAGGLTDTQYF
TRBJ2-3,TRBV24-1,CATGRGDTQYF
TRBJ1-2,TRBV7-9,CASSPVDRGLNCGYTF
TRBJ1-1,TRBV12-3/TRBV12-4,CASSLHQAGNTEAFF
TRBJ2-3,TRBV12-3/TRBV12-4,CASSLGVHTDTQYF
TRBJ2-1,TRBV21-1,CASSKLPGLAGGDEQFF
TRBJ1-1,TRBV4-1,CASSQDPLGERGGTEAFF
TRBJ2-3,TRBV14,CASSPTGTDTQYF
TRBJ2-7,TRBV5-1,CASNARNAGSGSEQYF
TRBJ1-1,TRBV11-2,CASSAMYRGVGTEAFF
TRBJ1-1,TRBV12-3/TRBV12-4,CASSTYEAFF
TRBJ1-2,TRBV6-6,CASSAQGADGYTF
TRBJ1-2,TRBV29-1,CSAELYVLGYTF
TRBJ1-5,TRBV12-3/TRBV12-4,CASSSGQQVQQPQHF
TRBJ2-3,TRBV2,CASTDVAIADSTDTQYF
TRBJ2-1,TRBV6-5,CASSYHRGDNEQFF
TRBJ1-4,TRBV4-1,CASSQTGAGEEKLFF
TRBJ2-1,TRBV20-1,CSARDRIRGGASDRYNEQFF
TRBJ2-7,TRBV5-1,CASGEGGSSYEQYF
TRBJ2-3,TRBV5-6,CASSLRGAFGTDTQYF
TRBJ2-3,TRBV12-3/TRBV12-4,CASSLAGMSTDTQYF
NA,TRBV7-2,CASSLDGATETQYF
TRBJ2-5,TRBV4-1,CAPGLTPETQYF
TRBJ2-5,TRBV24-1,CATSDLADRGKQETQYF
TRBJ1-2,TRBV5-1,CASSSAGSYGYTF
TRBJ2-3,TRBV30,CAWSSTRFSTDTQYF
TRBJ1-2,TRBV28,CASSTISRGNYGYTF
TRBJ1-4,TRBV2,CASTDRGRGEKLFF
TRBJ2-1,TRBV20-1,CSARSASSGSWDNEQFF
TRBJ2-1,TRBV5-1,CASSRLAGGLDYNEQFF
TRBJ2-7,TRBV5-1,CASSLDGGSYEQYF
TRBJ1-2,TRBV20-1,CSAILRGGYTF
TRBJ1-4,TRBV5-1,CASSTGTGHEKLFF